The rows below give T cell receptor beta chains drawn from one sample of a study of T cell responses to AZD1222 COVID-19 vaccine. Assay: immunoSEQ multiplex PCR; the TCRdb copy retains only in-frame clones and omits some. Among roughly 180,000 clones, approximately 86% were seen once, and the ten largest hold roughly 0.5%. Sequenced material: peripheral blood, taken on day 0 of AZD1222 vaccination. These receptors all come from an adult in good health. Both conserved end residues are part of each CDR3. Each record gives: V gene, D gene, J gene, clone size, CDR3 DNA, CDR3 protein. D genes are given only for firm matches. The listing skips clone size in some rows; elsewhere it reads once, few, many or a size class.

v_call: TRBV7-2; d_call: TRBD1; j_call: TRBJ1-5; clone_size: -; cdr3_nt: TGTGCCAGCAGCTTAGCTCACAGGGGGGGGACTAGCAATCAGCCCCAGCATTTT; cdr3_aa: CASSLAHRGGTSNQPQHF
v_call: TRBV11-2; d_call: -; j_call: TRBJ1-3; clone_size: -; cdr3_nt: TGTGCCAGCAGCTTAGATGGCGGATCTGGAAACACCATATATTTT; cdr3_aa: CASSLDGGSGNTIYF
v_call: TRBV6-1; d_call: TRBD1; j_call: TRBJ2-5; clone_size: once; cdr3_nt: TGTGCCAGCAGTGAATTAGTGGGACAGGGGGGAGAGACCCAGTACTTC; cdr3_aa: CASSELVGQGGETQYF
v_call: TRBV18; d_call: -; j_call: TRBJ2-3; clone_size: -; cdr3_nt: TGTGCCAGCTCACCACTCGCAGGGGATACGCAGTATTTT; cdr3_aa: CASSPLAGDTQYF
v_call: TRBV19; d_call: TRBD2; j_call: TRBJ2-3; clone_size: -; cdr3_nt: TGTGCCAGTAGTATAGGTACTAGCGGGAGATCCGATACGCAGTATTTT; cdr3_aa: CASSIGTSGRSDTQYF
v_call: TRBV30; d_call: -; j_call: TRBJ2-7; clone_size: -; cdr3_nt: TGTGCCTGGAGGACATCGAGTAACTCCTACGAGCAGTACTTC; cdr3_aa: CAWRTSSNSYEQYF
v_call: TRBV5-6; d_call: TRBD1; j_call: TRBJ1-1; clone_size: -; cdr3_nt: TGTGCCAGCAGCTTTTGGACAGGGGTTTGGAGCACTGAAGCTTTCTTT; cdr3_aa: CASSFWTGVWSTEAFF
v_call: TRBV3-1/TRBV3-2; d_call: -; j_call: TRBJ1-2; clone_size: -; cdr3_nt: TGTGCCAGCAGCCAAGATTCGTCCAGCTATGGCTACACCTTC; cdr3_aa: CASSQDSSSYGYTF
v_call: TRBV5-1; d_call: -; j_call: TRBJ1-1; clone_size: -; cdr3_nt: TGCGCCAGCAGGGGATCTATGAACACTGAAGCTTTCTTT; cdr3_aa: CASRGSMNTEAFF
v_call: TRBV5-1; d_call: -; j_call: TRBJ2-2; clone_size: once; cdr3_nt: TGCGCCAGCAGCCTGCAGAGAAACACCGGGGAGCTGTTTTTT; cdr3_aa: CASSLQRNTGELFF
v_call: TRBV4-1; d_call: -; j_call: TRBJ1-4; clone_size: -; cdr3_nt: TGCGCCAGCAGCCGAGGCGGTGAAAAACTGTTTTTT; cdr3_aa: CASSRGGEKLFF
v_call: TRBV18; d_call: -; j_call: TRBJ2-7; clone_size: -; cdr3_nt: TGTGCCAGCTCACCACTCCGTACGACAGTCTCCTACGAGCAGTACTTC; cdr3_aa: CASSPLRTTVSYEQYF
v_call: TRBV27; d_call: -; j_call: TRBJ2-2; clone_size: -; cdr3_nt: TGTGCCAGCAGTTTATCGGGGCCCGGGGAGCTGTTTTTT; cdr3_aa: CASSLSGPGELFF
v_call: TRBV7-9; d_call: -; j_call: TRBJ2-1; clone_size: -; cdr3_nt: TGTGCCAGCAGCCAAACACCCAATGAGCAGTTCTTC; cdr3_aa: CASSQTPNEQFF
v_call: TRBV11-3; d_call: -; j_call: TRBJ2-1; clone_size: -; cdr3_nt: TGTGCCAGCAGCTCGACAAGCTATGAGCAGTTCTTC; cdr3_aa: CASSSTSYEQFF
v_call: TRBV28; d_call: TRBD1; j_call: TRBJ1-2; clone_size: -; cdr3_nt: TGTGCCAGCAGTTTTGATTCAGGGGGCAGTGGCTACACCTTC; cdr3_aa: CASSFDSGGSGYTF
v_call: TRBV7-8; d_call: TRBD2; j_call: TRBJ2-2; clone_size: -; cdr3_nt: TGTGCCAGCATCCCTAGCGGGAGGGCCTTGGACACCGGGGAGCTGTTTTTT; cdr3_aa: CASIPSGRALDTGELFF
v_call: TRBV20-1; d_call: -; j_call: TRBJ1-1; clone_size: -; cdr3_nt: TGCAGTGCGGAACAGCACACTGAAGCTTTCTTT; cdr3_aa: CSAEQHTEAFF
v_call: TRBV7-3; d_call: TRBD1; j_call: TRBJ1-6; clone_size: -; cdr3_nt: TGTGCCAGCAGCTCCCAACAGGGGGCAGCTTCACCCCTCCACTTT; cdr3_aa: CASSSQQGAASPLHF
v_call: TRBV10-2; d_call: -; j_call: TRBJ2-7; clone_size: -; cdr3_nt: TGCGCCAGCAGTGAGTCGATTTTACGGGACGTATTCTCCTACGAGCAGTACTTC; cdr3_aa: CASSESILRDVFSYEQYF
v_call: TRBV12-3/TRBV12-4; d_call: TRBD1; j_call: TRBJ2-1; clone_size: -; cdr3_nt: TGTGCCAGCAGCTCCAGACAGGGGCGGAAGTTCTTC; cdr3_aa: CASSSRQGRKFF
v_call: TRBV25-1; d_call: TRBD1; j_call: TRBJ1-1; clone_size: -; cdr3_nt: TGTGCCAGCCTAGCTAGGGGGCGGAACACTGAAGCTTTCTTT; cdr3_aa: CASLARGRNTEAFF
v_call: TRBV28; d_call: TRBD1; j_call: TRBJ2-2; clone_size: once; cdr3_nt: TGTGCCAGCAGGCCCGGGACAGGGGGGTCCGGGGAGCTGTTTTTT; cdr3_aa: CASRPGTGGSGELFF
v_call: TRBV19; d_call: -; j_call: TRBJ1-3; clone_size: -; cdr3_nt: TGTGCCAGTAGGGGCCGGGGGAACTCTGGAAACACCATATATTTT; cdr3_aa: CASRGRGNSGNTIYF
v_call: TRBV5-4; d_call: -; j_call: TRBJ1-2; clone_size: once; cdr3_nt: TGTGCCAGCAGCTTGGACTATGGCTACACCTTC; cdr3_aa: CASSLDYGYTF
v_call: TRBV30; d_call: -; j_call: TRBJ1-3; clone_size: few; cdr3_nt: TGTGCCTGGAAGCGCACGACCTCTGGAAACACCATATATTTT; cdr3_aa: CAWKRTTSGNTIYF
v_call: TRBV21-1; d_call: -; j_call: TRBJ2-7; clone_size: -; cdr3_nt: TGTGCCAGCAGCATCCGACGGACCTACGAGCAGTACTTC; cdr3_aa: CASSIRRTYEQYF
v_call: TRBV5-6; d_call: -; j_call: TRBJ2-3; clone_size: -; cdr3_nt: TGTGCCAGCAGCCTCCCCCGCGGCGGCCCCACAGATACGCAGTATTTT; cdr3_aa: CASSLPRGGPTDTQYF
v_call: TRBV13; d_call: TRBD2; j_call: TRBJ2-1; clone_size: -; cdr3_nt: TGTGCCAGCAGCCCAGGTGGGGGGGCCAATTTCGGGACTAGCGGCTACAATGAGCAGTTCTTC; cdr3_aa: CASSPGGGANFGTSGYNEQFF